Below are 20 T cell receptor beta chains sequenced from a single sample in a study of blood T cell repertoires in COVID-19. Clones were read by immunoSEQ multiplex PCR, and TCRdb kept only the in-frame ones, dropping some. The table lists about 87,000 clones, about 88% of them singletons, with less than 6.5% in the top ten. The sample taken for sequencing was peripheral blood. The receptors derive from a man between 40 and 49 years old with acute or convalescent COVID-19.

The chain combines TRBV4-1 with TRBJ2-6, with D possibly being TRBD1 (6 bases). CDR1 MGHRA and CDR2 YSYEKL come from the germline V gene. The CDR3 is made up of 16 amino acids. V shed 7 bases and J shed 1 base, with 14 bases lying between them. Here the CDR3 reads CASTEGERSGANVLTF. CDR3 coding DNA: TGCGCCAGCACCGAGGGGGAGAGGTCTGGGGCCAACGTCCTGACTTTC.

For the CDR3, the DNA is TGTGCCAGCAGCTTAAACGGACCCCGGAGGAGCTCCTATAATTCACCCCTCCACTTT. Amino acids: CASSLNGPRRSSYNSPLHF. J is TRBJ1-6 and V is TRBV7-2; no definite D call. V was cut by 2 bases and J by 0 bases, with 17 bases left in between. Germline CDR1 and CDR2: SGHTA and FQGNSA. The CDR3 extends over 19 amino acids.

The rearrangement joins TRBV30 to TRBJ1-1; D might be TRBD1 (5 bases). Germline CDR1 and CDR2: GTSNPN and SVGIG (reference sequence). The CDR3 sequence is 13 residues long. V was trimmed by 3 bases and J by 11 bases, leaving 19 bases between them. The CDR3 sequence is CAWSAGPGAGAFF. The CDR3 region has the DNA TGTGCCTGGAGCGCGGGGCCTGGGGCGGGTGCTTTCTTT.

This clone showed up just once. Other DNA sequences in this sample translate to the same CDR3. V gene TRBV6-2 or TRBV6-3 combines with J gene TRBJ1-2; 8 bases line up with TRBD1. Trimming removed 4 bases from V and 4 bases from J; junction bases left unmatched: 2. Germline loops: CDR1 MNHEY, CDR2 SVGEGT. The CDR3 loop spans 13 amino acids. The CDR3 here is CASSSDRAYGYTF. The DNA of the CDR3 is TGTGCCAGCAGTTCGGACAGGGCCTATGGCTACACCTTC.

The V gene is TRBV5-1, the J gene TRBJ2-7; 9 bases map to TRBD1. The CDR3 is 14 amino acids. Per germline, CDR1 SGHRS and CDR2 YFSETQ. V gave up 0 bases and J gave up 7 bases; unmatched junction bases: 5. CDR3 amino acids: CASSLEQGAREQYF. The CDR3 DNA reads TGCGCCAGCAGCTTGGAACAGGGGGCCCGGGAGCAGTACTTC.

This chain joins TRBV7-9 and TRBJ1-1, with 7 bases lining up with TRBD1. J was trimmed by 0 bases and V by 3 bases; bases with no gene match: 7. The CDR3 sequence is 16 residues long. Germline V lookup: CDR1 SEHNR, CDR2 FQNEAQ (reference sequence). CDR3 coding DNA: TGTGCCAGCAGCTTGGGGACAGACCTTATGAACACTGAAGCTTTCTTT. Protein sequence: CASSLGTDLMNTEAFF.

The rearrangement links TRBV7-9 to TRBJ1-5, with a possible D match to TRBD1 (5 bases). Per the germline V gene, CDR1 is SEHNR and CDR2 is FQNEAQ (reference sequence). The V end was cut by 1 base, the J end by 0 bases, with 16 bases between. The CDR3 contains 18 residues. This chain's CDR3 is CASSLVIWDSDSNQPQHF. CDR3 DNA sequence: TGTGCCAGCAGCTTAGTGATCTGGGACTCAGATAGCAATCAGCCCCAGCATTTT. Supplemented by reference TRBV7-9 and TRBJ1-5, the full variable domain reads DTGVSQNPRHKITKRGQNVTFRCDPISEHNRLYWYRQTLGQGPEFLTYFQNEAQLEKSRLLSDRFSAERPKGSFSTLEIQRTEQGDSAMYLCASSLVIWDSDSNQPQHFGDGTRLSIL.

The V and J genes are TRBV7-2 and TRBJ2-7, with D possibly TRBD2 on 5 matching bases. This CDR3 contains 15 residues. V was cut by 1 base and J by 3 bases, with 13 bases left in between. Germline loops: CDR1 SGHTA, CDR2 FQGNSA. CDR3 bases: TGTGCCAGCAGCTTAGGAGGACTGAGCGTCTACGAGCAGTACTTC. This codes for CASSLGGLSVYEQYF.

The gene calls are TRBV19 and TRBJ2-3, with TRBD1 identical over 7 bases. The CDR3 is made up of 16 amino acids. V lost 7 bases, J lost 0 bases, and 10 bases stayed unmatched. The germline V gene encodes CDR1 LNHDA and CDR2 SQIVND (reference sequence). The CDR3 DNA is TGTGCCAGTAACTCCAGACAGGGATCTAGCACAGATACGCAGTATTTT. The encoded protein is CASNSRQGSSTDTQYF.

V usage is TRBV7-9 and J usage is TRBJ2-3; the D gene is possibly TRBD2 (6 bases). V was shortened by 8 bases and J by 2 bases, with 8 bases between the two germline ends. The germline V gene encodes CDR1 SEHNR and CDR2 FQNEAQ (reference sequence). The CDR3 is 12 amino acids. CDR3 protein: CASGLHTDTQYF. The CDR3 coding sequence is TGTGCCAGCGGACTACACACAGATACGCAGTATTTT.

DNA of the CDR3: TGTGCCAGCTCACCCGACAGGCCTGGGGCTTTCTTT. It codes for CASSPDRPGAFF. The V gene is TRBV18, the J gene TRBJ1-1; weak D call: TRBD1 (6 bases). V dropped 3 bases and J dropped 11 bases, with 13 bases sitting between them. The CDR3 is 12 amino acids. Germline V gives CDR1 KGHSH, CDR2 LQKENI.

This clone was counted a single time. V gene TRBV7-9 combines with J gene TRBJ2-7; D ambiguous. The germline gives CDR1 SEHNR, CDR2 FQNEAQ (reference sequence). The CDR3 loop spans 12 amino acids. V was cut by 3 bases and J by 3 bases, with 6 bases left in between. The CDR3 here is CASSLGFYEQYF. Here the CDR3 DNA reads TGTGCCAGCAGCTTGGGCTTCTACGAGCAGTACTTC.

This CDR3 is CAWSVRLGTGNQPQHF. The CDR3 nucleotides are TGTGCCTGGAGTGTACGCCTGGGGACAGGGAATCAGCCCCAGCATTTT. The rearrangement joins TRBV30 to TRBJ1-5; TRBD1 aligns across 9 bases. The length of the CDR3 is 16 residues. J was trimmed by 4 bases and V by 0 bases; bases with no gene match: 7. The germline V gene has CDR1 GTSNPN and CDR2 SVGIG (reference sequence).

The rearrangement links TRBV9 to TRBJ2-7, with 10 nucleotides matching TRBD2. Germline V lookup: CDR1 SGDLS, CDR2 YYNGEE. There are 15 residues in the CDR3. V lost 0 bases, J lost 4 bases, and 4 bases stayed unmatched. CDR3 in DNA: TGTGCCAGCAGCGTAGGACTAGCGGGCGATTACGAGCAGTACTTC. Translated, it gives CASSVGLAGDYEQYF.

CDR3 sequence: CASSQGGGFRTDTQYF. DNA for the CDR3: TGCGCCAGCAGCCAAGGTGGCGGCTTCCGCACAGATACGCAGTATTTT. The rearrangement joins TRBV4-3 to TRBJ2-3, with D hard to call. The CDR3 is 16 residues long. Trimming removed 1 base at V and 1 base at J, with 12 bases between. From germline, CDR1 is LGHNA and CDR2 YSLEER.

In this sample, this clone turned up once. This sequence joins TRBV2 and TRBJ1-5; D call uncertain. There are 14 residues in the CDR3. CDR1 and CDR2 (germline): SNHLY, FYNNEI. V was clipped by 3 bases and J by 0 bases, with 6 bases between them. CDR3 bases: TGTGCCAGCAGTGACTCGTATAGCAATCAGCCCCAGCATTTT. Its translation is CASSDSYSNQPQHF.

This clone was recorded a few times. This rearrangement joins TRBV6-2 or TRBV6-3 to TRBJ1-5, with 8 bases fitting TRBD1. Trimming took 2 bases from V and 8 from J; bases not matched to a gene: 14. CDR1 and CDR2 (germline): MNHEY, SVGEGT. The CDR3 length is 17 residues. In DNA form, the CDR3 reads TGTGCCAGCAGTTACACTATAGGACAGGGTGATAAAAAGCCCCAGCATTTT. Residues: CASSYTIGQGDKKPQHF.

The CDR3: CASTVGTGGRGNEQFF. The CDR3 region has the DNA TGTGCCAGCACCGTCGGGACAGGGGGCCGGGGGAATGAGCAGTTCTTC. This chain links TRBV9 with TRBJ2-1, with 12 nucleotides matching TRBD1. The J segment lost 7 bases and the V segment lost 6 bases, leaving 11 bases of the junction unmatched. The CDR3 spans 16 residues. CDR1 SGDLS and CDR2 YYNGEE come from the germline V gene.

V is TRBV19 and J is TRBJ2-1; 9 nucleotides line up with TRBD2. The CDR3 runs 15 residues. Trimming at V came to 0 bases and at J to 8 bases, leaving 5 bases not matched to a gene. The germline V gene encodes CDR1 LNHDA and CDR2 SQIVND (reference sequence). CDR3: CASSIEASGEYEQFF. The CDR3 DNA reads as TGTGCCAGTAGTATAGAGGCTAGCGGGGAGTATGAGCAGTTCTTC.

The chain combines TRBV18 with TRBJ1-1; 8 bases fit TRBD1. In germline, CDR1 is KGHSH, CDR2 LQKENI. The CDR3 loop spans 17 amino acids. After removal of 1 base from V and 4 bases from J, the junction contained 11 bases not matched to a gene. Here the CDR3 reads CASSPLSAGGSGTEAFF. In nucleotides, the CDR3 is TGTGCCAGCTCACCACTGTCTGCAGGGGGCAGCGGCACTGAAGCTTTCTTT.